This T cell receptor (beta chain) was sequenced for a study of blood T cells in healthy people across ages (dated by TCRdb to about 2015). The study in broad terms: Template switching captured roughly one uniquely barcoded TCR beta cDNA molecule per two T cells in model experiments. Donors were grouped into four age groups: young (average approximately 15 years), middle-aged (approximately 41), aged (approximately 58) and long-lived (just over 80). Two additional independent replicas of 1 million unique cDNA reads from the same blood draw were analyzed for two donors (one aged 18 to 30 and one aged 80 or older). To avoid experimental bias, donors of different ages were spread randomly across the sequencing lanes. Age-related changes in TCR beta repertoire diversity were measured in the study by deep sequencing normalized with unique cDNA molecular identifiers.

This clonotype has ten or more counts. It has no known antigen specificity. It has no much larger one-base neighbor in the sample; base qualities were not kept. Study-wide findings and limitations: Because the CMV infection status of the donors was unknown, age-related changes in expanded clonotypes may potentially have been confounded. Compared with the aged group, the long-lived group had more naive CD4+ T cells, fewer expanded clones and increased TCR diversity, suggesting age selection. As age increased, observed TCR beta diversity per million T cells dropped in a roughly linear way, and a significant reduction was already evident by age 40. Observed TCR beta diversity correlated strongly with the percentage of naive T cells measured by flow cytometry. Estimates of total diversity from one million sequenced T cells were regarded as lower bounds and underestimates. Since profiling was done on bulk unsorted PBMCs, naive and antigen-experienced compartments could not be conclusively compared.

Systemically healthy Caucasian individuals from Russia, 35 to 50 in total and aged roughly 6 to 90 years, were included as donors. Ten milliliters of peripheral blood were drawn from each donor into EDTA-treated Vacutainer tubes. Ficoll-Paque density-gradient centrifugation was used to isolate PBMCs, with at least 6.5 million obtained per sample. Total RNA was extracted from PBMCs with Trizol reagent, with at least 5.5 micrograms obtained per sample. The percentages of naive CD45RAhigh/CD27high T cells were determined by flow cytometry on a PBMC aliquot from every donor. The CDR3, cysteine through phenylalanine, is 9 amino acids long. The retained sequence is limited to the CDR3, 27 bases, with the frame set at the first base. For CDR1 and CDR2, the germline V gene lists KGHDR and SFDVKD. Between the V and J ends, shortened by 8 bases and 9 bases respectively, the junction contains 4 bases. The protocol used for the library was 5' RACE. Instrument used: Illumina HiSeq 2500. A second 7 to 11 cycle PCR used a sample-barcoded 5' primer and a J-beta primer mix. A template-switch 5' adaptor carrying 12 random nucleotides introduced a unique molecular identifier onto each TCR beta cDNA molecule. Each sample yielded at least 3 million CDR3-containing paired-end reads. First-strand cDNA synthesis was performed from all RNA using the Mint cDNA synthesis kit, with priming by a TRBC-specific oligonucleotide. Following uracil-DNA glycosylase treatment, a first 18-cycle PCR with universal primers M1SS and BC2_uni_R was performed on all cDNA. On the authors' methods: For normalization, 1 million high-quality reads, each with a distinct molecular identifier, were randomly selected from each sample. Instead of being binned into consensus sequences, reads that shared molecular identifiers were thrown out. MiTCR, set to a Q25 quality threshold and the strictest error-elimination algorithm, was used for CDR3 identification, clonotype clustering and error correction. Lower-bound total TCR beta diversity was estimated with a nonparametric unseen species model using Euler transformation. TCRdb reprocessed the public reads (quality trimming at Q25 with fastp, clone calling with MiXCR) and kept in-frame beta chains. Every CDR3 protein is listed once, alongside the most common genes and DNA of its rows. The V and J calls were not made by the authors but by TCRdb's processing. For this sample there are about 970,000 distinct CDR3 sequences; roughly 51% appear just once. 20% to 25% of the sample is taken by the ten largest.

This TCR derives from a woman aged 60-70 years in good health. The sequenced material came from blood. The chain is assembled from TRBV24-1 and TRBJ2-1, with the D gene too uncertain to name. The DNA sequence is given as TGTGCCACCAACAGTGAGCAGTTCTTC. Its amino acids are CATNSEQFF.